Shown below are 4 T cell receptor beta chains from a single sample sequenced in a study of OX40 agonist ivuxolimab in advanced cancers. Profiled with immunoSEQ multiplex PCR; TCRdb holds only in-frame clones, not every one. This sample has some 85,000 clones; 70% to 90% occur once, and the top ten carry about 0.3%. The specimen comprised CD4+ or CD8+ T cells sorted from blood, sampled in a trial of the OX40 agonist ivuxolimab. These TCRs come from an adult with an advanced solid tumor such as melanoma, head and neck, liver or kidney cancer.

V and J are TRBV10-3 and TRBJ2-2; 13 positions match TRBD2. This CDR3 region has 18 residues. Germline assignment: CDR1 ENHRY and CDR2 SYGVKD. The J segment lost 6 bases and the V segment lost 2 bases, leaving 9 bases of the junction unmatched. CDR3 in DNA: TGTGCCATCAGTGAGCCACCTACTAGCGGGGGGGCGGCCGGGGAGCTGTTTTTT. This translates into CAISEPPTSGGAAGELFF.

The V call is TRBV7-7, the J call TRBJ2-2, with no clear D. The CDR3 has 14 residues. V was cut by 2 bases and J by 2 bases, with 6 bases left in between. Germline V CDR1 and CDR2: SSHAT, FNYEAQ (reference sequence). CDR3 region: CASSLSGNTGELFF. CDR3 sequence (DNA): TGTGCCAGCAGCTTATCAGGAAACACCGGGGAGCTGTTTTTT.

J is TRBJ1-6 and V is TRBV18; 7 nucleotides align to TRBD1. V trimming: 3 bases; J trimming: 5 bases; junction bases outside the gene matches: 4. This CDR3 is 15 amino acids long. In germline, CDR1 is KGHSH, CDR2 LQKENI. The CDR3 DNA reads as TGTGCCAGCTCACCTAAGGGGGCCAATAATTCACCCCTCCACTTT. This translates into CASSPKGANNSPLHF.

The chain links TRBV4-1 to TRBJ2-1; D unclear. Trimming removed 3 bases at V and 4 bases at J, with 16 bases between. This CDR3 contains 16 residues. Germline V gene data show CDR1 as MGHRA and CDR2 as YSYEKL. The CDR3 sequence is CASSQVRADSYNEQFF. For the CDR3, the DNA is TGCGCCAGCAGCCAGGTCCGGGCAGATAGTTACAATGAGCAGTTCTTC.